The rows below give T cell receptor beta chains drawn from one sample of a study of Ad26.COV2.S vaccination and SARS-CoV-2 variants. Profiled with immunoSEQ multiplex PCR; TCRdb holds only in-frame clones, not every one. Of about 350,000 clones in the sample, roughly 90% were seen once. Specimen: peripheral blood, collected in a trial of Ad26.COV2.S vaccine versus placebo. The receptors derive from a person aged 18-60 years who received the Ad26.COV2.S COVID-19 vaccine or a placebo. Each CDR3 is given without its conserved first and last residue. A D gene is named only where the DNA matches it firmly.

j_call cdr3_length d_call v_call cdr3_aa
TRBJ2-7 14 . TRBV7-2 ASSLDLEGRPGMQY
TRBJ2-2 12 . TRBV6-2/TRBV6-3 ASSYGTDTGELF
TRBJ1-5 14 TRBD1 TRBV4-3 ASSQDRAEGNQPQH
TRBJ2-4 13 TRBD1 TRBV6-1 ASSDLQGAKNIQY
TRBJ2-2 13 . TRBV6-1 ASSDRDPNTGELF
TRBJ2-7 12 . TRBV30 AWSVRVPTYEQY
TRBJ1-1 11 . TRBV19 ASSRDMGTEAF
TRBJ1-4 12 TRBD1 TRBV19 ASSSGTGIEKLF
TRBJ2-7 13 TRBD1 TRBV12-5 ASARGQGTSYEQY
TRBJ1-2 13 TRBD1 TRBV7-9 ASSPRQGVTGGYT
TRBJ2-2 12 . TRBV7-9 ASAIWGASGELF
TRBJ2-1 10 TRBD2 TRBV15 ATSSRLAGQF
TRBJ2-7 11 . TRBV21-1 ASSKAEYYEQY
TRBJ1-1 15 TRBD1 TRBV28 ASSFGQGEPLNTEAF
TRBJ2-3 13 . TRBV24-1 ATSEPRGLTDTQY
TRBJ2-1 10 . TRBV28 ASSLGRREQF
TRBJ2-1 13 . TRBV25-1 ASSEYSQTNNEQF
TRBJ1-4 12 . TRBV6-5 AIGASRGDEKLF
TRBJ1-3 14 TRBD1 TRBV6-1 ASSDMTGTGRNTIY
TRBJ2-1 12 . TRBV4-3 ASSQDWRDNEQF
TRBJ2-4 13 TRBD1 TRBV5-1 ASSLEGQPVNIQY
TRBJ1-1 11 TRBD1 TRBV19 ASRKTGGTEAF
TRBJ1-2 12 . TRBV5-6 ASSLGTGSYGYT
TRBJ2-7 12 . TRBV19 ASSIVAGDGEQY
TRBJ2-2 12 . TRBV9 ASSVHPNTGELF
TRBJ1-1 12 TRBD1 TRBV29-1 SVGGTGGRTEAF
TRBJ1-5 12 . TRBV6-5 ASSWSRENQPQH
TRBJ1-1 11 TRBD1 TRBV6-5 ASSHRGITEAF
TRBJ1-4 12 TRBD1 TRBV5-1 ASRLGGSNEKLF
TRBJ2-7 13 . TRBV3-1/TRBV3-2 ASSPRGVGRHEQY
TRBJ1-1 15 . TRBV2 ASSDSVAAEMNTEAF
TRBJ2-2 13 TRBD2 TRBV5-5 ASRFIAGITGELF
TRBJ1-6 11 . TRBV12-3/TRBV12-4 ASRWTDYSPLH
TRBJ1-2 12 TRBD1 TRBV5-5 ASSLGQGWNGYT
TRBJ2-1 12 TRBD2 TRBV6-5 ASYGGGSYNEQF
TRBJ2-1 15 TRBD2 TRBV5-1 ASSVGLAASSYNEQF
TRBJ1-5 11 . TRBV19 ASSIMGNQPQH